The sequence of this TCR beta chain was determined in a study of shared clonotypes between healthy human individuals. CDR3 size: 16 residues. Germline V gives CDR1 MDHEN, CDR2 SYDVKM. J was trimmed by 0 bases and V by 6 bases; bases with no gene match: 6. Assay: immunoSEQ multiplex PCR; the TCRdb copy retains only in-frame clones and omits some. Altogether under 1,100,000 clones are present, around 76% being singletons, with the ten largest covering 1.2% to 1.5%. Remarks on this clone: The sample has other DNA sequences that encode this CDR3 too.

This sequence was found in a man aged 18 to 30 in good health. The chain is built from TRBV28 and TRBJ1-3, with TRBD1 identical over 9 bases. The specimen was memory CD4+ T cells sorted from blood. This sample's subset: CD45RA-negative fraction. CDR3 sequence reads: CASSRTGDFSGNTIYF. The CDR3 coding sequence is TGTGCCAGCAGCCGGACAGGGGACTTCTCTGGAAACACCATATATTTT. Combining the CDR3 with reference TRBV28 and TRBJ1-3 gives the whole variable domain DVKVTQSSRYLVKRTGEKVFLECVQDMDHENMFWYRQDPGLGLRLIYFSYDVKMKEKGDIPEGYSVSREKKERFSLILESASTNQTSMYLCASSRTGDFSGNTIYFGEGSWLTVV.